This TCR beta chain derives from a study of T cell clonotyping in hematopoietic cell transplantation. General observations from the study: Broader posttransplant TCR repertoire diversity was predicted by graft donor and pretransplant recipient Inverse Simpson Index values. Pathologically expanded recipient clonotypes increased progressively from day 30 to day 180 as diversity fell. At the given depth, recipient repertoires were over 97% de novo clonotypes. CD4 and CD8 repertoire contributions could not be separated without sorting.

On this clone itself: Its cognate antigen is unknown.

Some clones are missing from TCRdb's copy, which holds only in-frame ones; the method was immunoSEQ multiplex PCR. Of fewer than 80,000 clones listed, approximately 94% are singletons. This CDR3 spans 17 amino acids. V was pared by 6 bases and J by 3 bases, with 26 bases between. CDR1 and CDR2 (germline): SQVTM, ANQGSEA. The TCR was taken from a man aged 50 to 60 in good health. Some clones in this sample may be carry-over from other donors' samples. Source material: peripheral blood mononuclear cells. This chain joins TRBV29-1 and TRBJ1-2, with a tentative D call TRBD1 (6 bases). The CDR3 sequence is CSVPSPANPTGDYGYTF. The CDR3 DNA sequence: TGCAGCGTCCCGAGCCCGGCAAACCCGACAGGCGACTATGGCTACACCTTC.